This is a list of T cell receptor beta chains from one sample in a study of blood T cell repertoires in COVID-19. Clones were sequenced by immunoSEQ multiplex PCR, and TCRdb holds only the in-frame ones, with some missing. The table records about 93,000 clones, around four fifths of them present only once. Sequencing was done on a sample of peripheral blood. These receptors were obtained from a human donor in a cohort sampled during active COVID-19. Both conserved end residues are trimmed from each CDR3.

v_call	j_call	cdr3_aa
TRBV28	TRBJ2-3	ASTRGREGTDTQY
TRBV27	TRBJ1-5	ASSPDPGASDAQPQH
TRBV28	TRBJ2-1	ATRGSGAKDNEQF
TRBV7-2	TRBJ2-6	ASSLASGVSGANVLT
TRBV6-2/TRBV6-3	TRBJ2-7	ASSYYSSGAYEQY
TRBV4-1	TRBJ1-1	ASSQDWAGTEAF
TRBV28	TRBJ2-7	ASSLGGRSYEQY
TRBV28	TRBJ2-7	ASRLNWGPYEQY
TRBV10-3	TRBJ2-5	ATSQGQGETQY
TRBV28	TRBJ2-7	ASRPADTAPTYEQY
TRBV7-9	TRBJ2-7	ASSLGGGGTQY
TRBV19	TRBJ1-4	ASSMSQGSEKLF
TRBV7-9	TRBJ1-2	ASSPRGAGYGYT
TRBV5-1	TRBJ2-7	ASSYDGTSGFVYEQY
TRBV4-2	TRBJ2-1	ASSQHAPSGTGLSSSYNEQF
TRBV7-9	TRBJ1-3	ASSLLTGNTIY
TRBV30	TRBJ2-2	AWSAYTTSRNTGELF
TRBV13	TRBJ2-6	ASRLRDRLFSGANVLT
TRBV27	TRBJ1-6	ASRRDRVWSPLH
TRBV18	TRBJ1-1	ASSQGQGVTEAF
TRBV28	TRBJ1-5	ASTSRTGGDQPQH
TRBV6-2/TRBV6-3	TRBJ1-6	ASSSRQGFFSPLH
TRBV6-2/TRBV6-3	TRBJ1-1	ASSLTAKNTEAF
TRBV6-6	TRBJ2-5	ASSYSGGGGETQY
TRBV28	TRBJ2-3	ASTQPTSRDTQY
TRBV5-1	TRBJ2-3	ASSLAPAGGLNTQY
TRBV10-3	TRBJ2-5	AISESSGLAVETQY
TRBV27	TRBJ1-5	ASSFAGFNQPQH
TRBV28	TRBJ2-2	ASSLQGGTGELF
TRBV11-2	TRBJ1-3	ASSLSIRGNTIY
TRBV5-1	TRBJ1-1	ASSPLGPEAF